The rows below give T cell receptor beta chains drawn from one sample of a study of T cells in Graves' hyperthyroidism and ophthalmopathy. Each CDR3 protein is one row after TCRdb ran MiXCR on the multiplex PCR reads. The table lists approximately 520,000 distinct CDR3 sequences, approximately 25% of them singletons. Input material: blood. These receptors were obtained from a woman in her twenties or thirties with Graves' ophthalmopathy. The CDR3 runs from the conserved cysteine through the conserved F or W. The order of the fields is clone size, D gene, V gene, J gene, CDR3 DNA, CDR3 protein. A D gene is named only where the DNA matches it firmly. Clone size appears in some rows only: once, few, many, or a class for an expanded clone.

few	.	TRBV6-1	TRBJ2-7	TGTGCCAGCAGTGAAAGCGGAATCATCTACGAGCAGTACTTC	CASSESGIIYEQYF
many	.	TRBV27	TRBJ1-3	TGTGCCAGCAGTTTCACAGGGAGCTCTGGAAACACCATATATTTT	CASSFTGSSGNTIYF
.	.	TRBV20-1	TRBJ2-7	TGCAGTGCTAGAGATCAGAGGGGGAGTGACGAGCAGTACTTC	CSARDQRGSDEQYF
many	.	TRBV2	TRBJ1-1	TGTGCCAGCAGTGTGGAGGGGAGGGGCACTGAAGCTTTCTTT	CASSVEGRGTEAFF
.	TRBD1	TRBV6-2/TRBV6-3	TRBJ2-7	TGTGCCAGCAGAGGGACAGGGCGCCCCTACGAGCAGTACTTC	CASRGTGRPYEQYF
few	.	TRBV6-1	TRBJ1-2	TGTGCCAGCACGCCCCGTTATGGCTACACCTTC	CASTPRYGYTF
many	TRBD2	TRBV6-5	TRBJ2-5	TGTGCCAGCAGTTCGTGGGGAGGGCAAGAGACCCAGTACTTC	CASSSWGGQETQYF
many	TRBD2	TRBV12-3/TRBV12-4	TRBJ2-2	TGTGCCAACAGTTTCCTGGCGGGGGGGCCCACCGGGGAGCTGTTTTTT	CANSFLAGGPTGELFF
.	.	TRBV6-2/TRBV6-3	TRBJ1-1	TGTGCCAGCAGTTACTCTGGGACCCAGGGTGAAGCTTTCTTT	CASSYSGTQGEAFF
.	.	TRBV12-3/TRBV12-4	TRBJ2-7	TGTGCCAGCAGTTTCCCCCCGACAGCTTCCGACTACGAGCAGTACTTC	CASSFPPTASDYEQYF
many	.	TRBV29-1	TRBJ1-1	TGCAGCGCTTCGACAGGCATGAACACTGAAGCTTTCTTT	CSASTGMNTEAFF
many	TRBD1	TRBV7-3	TRBJ1-1	TGTGCCAGCAGCACACAGGGGGCGGGTACTGAAGCTTTCTTT	CASSTQGAGTEAFF
many	.	TRBV6-1	TRBJ1-6	TGTGCCAGCAGAATAACTCATAGGACCTATAATTCACCCCTCCACTTT	CASRITHRTYNSPLHF
many	.	TRBV19	TRBJ2-5	TGTGCCAGTAGTATAAAAGGGACCTTCGAGACCCAGTACTTC	CASSIKGTFETQYF
.	.	TRBV6-1	TRBJ1-6	TGTGCCAGCAGTGAATTAGGGGACACAACAGGGAATTCACCCCTCCACTTT	CASSELGDTTGNSPLHF
.	.	TRBV12-3/TRBV12-4	TRBJ2-5	TGTGCCAGCAGTTCCTCGGTTAGCGTGGAGACCCAGTACTTC	CASSSSVSVETQYF
many	.	TRBV2	TRBJ1-3	TGTGCCAGCAGTGAACAGGAGGGAAACACCATATATTTT	CASSEQEGNTIYF
many	TRBD2	TRBV7-2	TRBJ2-4	TGTGCCAGCAGCTTTTCTGGGCTAGCGGGAGGGGGGGAAAACATTCAGTACTTC	CASSFSGLAGGGENIQYF
.	TRBD1	TRBV5-5	TRBJ1-5	TGTGCCAGCACCCGACAGGGGTTAAGCAATCAGCCCCAGCATTTT	CASTRQGLSNQPQHF
many	.	TRBV19	TRBJ1-1	TGTGCCAGTAGTATTCTGTGGGTTGCGACCACTGAAGCTTTCTTT	CASSILWVATTEAFF
.	.	TRBV28	TRBJ2-2	TGTGCCAGCAAGGACTCCCTACTAATATCGGGGGAGCTGTTTTTT	CASKDSLLISGELFF
many	.	TRBV11-2	TRBJ2-7	TGTGCCAGCAGGTCTAGCGTCTACGAGCAGTACTTC	CASRSSVYEQYF
.	TRBD1	TRBV5-1	TRBJ2-2	TGCGCCAGCAGCGCCCCTCCGGGACAGGGGGTGGCCGGGGAGCTGTTTTTT	CASSAPPGQGVAGELFF
few	.	TRBV28	TRBJ2-2	TGTGCCAGCAGTTTGCGGTTTTGGGGCGCGAACACCGGGGAGCTGTTTTTT	CASSLRFWGANTGELFF
many	.	TRBV11-2	TRBJ2-7	TGTGCCAGCAGCCCCCCCGGACAATTCTACGAGCAGTACTTC	CASSPPGQFYEQYF
.	.	TRBV5-4	TRBJ2-6	TGTGCCAGCAGCCTGGAGGACACTGGGGCCAACGTCCTGACTTTC	CASSLEDTGANVLTF
many	.	TRBV2	TRBJ1-2	TGTGCCAGCAGTGCACAGGACAGCTATGGCTACACCTTC	CASSAQDSYGYTF
many	.	TRBV4-1	TRBJ2-7	TGCGCCAGCAGCCAAGACATTAACAGCTACGAGCAGTACTTC	CASSQDINSYEQYF
many	.	TRBV5-5	TRBJ1-1	TGTGCCAGCAGCTTTGGACCTGGGGACACTGAAGCTTCCTTT	CASSFGPGDTEASF
few	TRBD1	TRBV7-3	TRBJ1-1	TGTGCCAGCAGCCCGACAGGGGCGGGCGCTGAAGCTTTCTTT	CASSPTGAGAEAFF
many	.	TRBV2	TRBJ2-2	TGTGCGGGTGGAGGGGACACCGGGGAGCTGTTTTTT	CAGGGDTGELFF
many	.	TRBV12-3/TRBV12-4	TRBJ1-2	TGTGCCAGCAGTTTAGGACAGTACCCCTATGGCTACACCTTC	CASSLGQYPYGYTF
.	.	TRBV7-9	TRBJ2-2	TGTGCCAGCAGCCTCGGACAGCACGGGGAGCTGTTTTTT	CASSLGQHGELFF
.	.	TRBV19	TRBJ1-5	TGTGCCAGTAGTTCTGAGACCAGGGTAGTCCAGCCCCAGCATTTT	CASSSETRVVQPQHF
many	.	TRBV15	TRBJ2-2	TGTGCCACCAGCAGAGATTTAGTGGGGGGAGGCGAGGAGCTGTTTTTT	CATSRDLVGGGEELFF
.	.	TRBV20-1	TRBJ1-5	TGCAGTGCTAGCTCTTATAGGAAGCCCCAGCATTTT	CSASSYRKPQHF
few	.	TRBV5-1	TRBJ2-7	TGCGCCAGCAGCTTTCGTGGACTGGGATCCTACGATCAGTACTTC	CASSFRGLGSYDQYF
few	.	TRBV2	TRBJ1-2	TGTGCCAGCAGTGAAATGGCAATCTATGGCTACACCTTC	CASSEMAIYGYTF
.	.	TRBV29-1	TRBJ1-1	TGCAGCGTTGAGGTCCAGGGAGGCACTGAAGCTTTCTTT	CSVEVQGGTEAFF
.	.	TRBV19	TRBJ1-2	TGTGCCAGTAGTCGCGTCGTGAGGGAGAATTACGCAGGCGGCTACACCTTC	CASSRVVRENYAGGYTF
many	.	TRBV12-3/TRBV12-4	TRBJ1-5	TGTGCCAGCAGTTTGAGGGGGTTGGTGTTTCAGCCCCAGCATTTT	CASSLRGLVFQPQHF
many	.	TRBV6-5	TRBJ2-2	TGTGCCAGCAGTGAGTCGAGTACCGGGGAGCTGTTTTTT	CASSESSTGELFF
.	.	TRBV27	TRBJ1-1	TGTGCCAGCATCGATTGGGGACGCTCCACTGAAGCTTTCTTT	CASIDWGRSTEAFF
.	TRBD1	TRBV12-3/TRBV12-4	TRBJ2-7	TGTGCCAGCAGTAACGGACAGGGGAGGGACGAGCAGTACTTC	CASSNGQGRDEQYF
many	TRBD1	TRBV6-1	TRBJ2-5	TGTGCCAGCAGCCAGGACAGGCCCGAGACCCAGTACTTC	CASSQDRPETQYF
many	TRBD2	TRBV7-8	TRBJ2-5	TGTGCCAGCAGCATTAAAGCGGGGCTACAAGAGACCCAGTACTTC	CASSIKAGLQETQYF
many	TRBD2	TRBV28	TRBJ2-7	TGTGCCAGCAGTCGAGTGCGGCTAGCGGGGACCTACGAGCAGTACTTC	CASSRVRLAGTYEQYF
many	.	TRBV19	TRBJ1-1	TGTGCCAGTAGGGACAGTGCCATGAACACTGAAGCTTTCTTT	CASRDSAMNTEAFF
.	.	TRBV12-3/TRBV12-4	TRBJ2-7	TGTGCCAGCAGCCACCTAGGTGTCGGCTACGAGCAGTACTTC	CASSHLGVGYEQYF
many	TRBD1	TRBV5-1	TRBJ1-1	TGCGCCAGCAGGCTGACAGGGCACAACACTGAAGCTTTCTTT	CASRLTGHNTEAFF
many	.	TRBV10-1	TRBJ1-1	TGCGCCAGCAGTGTCGGCCGCTACACTGAAGCTTTCTTT	CASSVGRYTEAFF
.	.	TRBV20-1	TRBJ2-7	TGCAGTGTCTACCCCCACCCCTACGCCTTGGGGGCCTACGAGCAGTACTTC	CSVYPHPYALGAYEQYF
many	.	TRBV6-1	TRBJ1-5	TGTGCCAGCATGTCGGGACTCGGGGCTAATCAGCCCCAGCATTTT	CASMSGLGANQPQHF
.	TRBD1	TRBV10-2	TRBJ1-5	TGCGCCAGCAGCCCAACCCGACAGGGAAGTCAGCCCCAGCATTTT	CASSPTRQGSQPQHF
many	.	TRBV4-3	TRBJ2-6	TGCGCCAGCAGCCGAGGACCTTCTGGGGCCAACGTCCTGACTTTC	CASSRGPSGANVLTF
.	TRBD1	TRBV6-4	TRBJ2-7	TGTGCCAGCTCCCGGCCGGTTCGGGACAGGGCCTACGAGCAGTACTTC	CASSRPVRDRAYEQYF
many	.	TRBV11-2	TRBJ1-5	TGTGCCAGCAGCTTAGAGGAGGGGAGTACGCATCAGCCCCAGCATTTT	CASSLEEGSTHQPQHF
few	.	TRBV11-1	TRBJ1-1	TGTGCCAGCAGCCGTGGACTTATGAACACTGAAGCTTTCTTT	CASSRGLMNTEAFF
many	.	TRBV12-3/TRBV12-4	TRBJ2-7	TGTGCCAGCAGAAAAACAAGCTACGAGCAGTACTTC	CASRKTSYEQYF
many	.	TRBV12-3/TRBV12-4	TRBJ2-7	TGTGCCAGCTGTTGGGGGGTGTTGGGTTACTACGAGCAGTACTTC	CASCWGVLGYYEQYF